This T cell receptor (beta chain) was captured in a study of CD8+CD57+ T cells in acquired aplastic anemia. The wider study: The average for DNA from sorted CD4+ and CD8+ cells was approximately 3.2 ug.

Study conclusions and caveats: Sharing between patients and controls was observed for twenty-nine CD8+ CDR3 sequences. In CD8+ cells, Simpson's diversity showed no significant difference between patients and controls.

Profiling that covered TCR beta VDJ and CDR3 relied on genomic DNA as its template. TCRdb redid the calling of the reads with MiXCR, one entry per CDR3 protein. Here the sample spans hundreds of thousands of distinct CDR3 sequences, roughly three fifths being singletons. This clonotype appeared many times. As yet, its antigen is unknown. Germline-derived CDR1 and CDR2 are LNHDA and SQIVND (reference sequence). Between the trimmed V and J ends, which lost 2 bases and 2 bases, there was a span of 7 bases. The CDR3 has 14 residues. The receptor comes from a human donor with severe aplastic anemia or a healthy control (not recorded which). V usage is TRBV19 and J usage is TRBJ1-5; D not certain. Sequencing was performed on sorted CD4+, CD8+, or CD8+CD57+ T cells (not recorded which) from PBMCs. CDR3 in DNA: TGTGCCAGTAGTATAACTTCCGGCAATCAGCCCCAGCATTTT. Translated: CASSITSGNQPQHF.